This T cell receptor beta chain was identified in a study of Ad26.COV2.S vaccination and SARS-CoV-2 variants. Study context: The COV1001 Ad26.COV2.S trial arm included the donor.

Treatment of the sample: some 19 received Ad26.COV2.S at low or high dose, single or two shots; 5 received placebo; per-sample allocation not given. Sampling took place 63 days after the first vaccine or placebo injection. The germline V gene encodes CDR1 LNHDA and CDR2 SQIVND (reference sequence). V dropped 5 bases and J dropped 4 bases, with 18 bases sitting between them. The CDR3 runs 15 residues. This table comes from immunoSEQ multiplex PCR, and its TCRdb copy is limited to in-frame clones, with some not included. Of a few hundred thousand clones in the sample, approximately 92% were seen once. Sequenced material: peripheral blood, taken in a trial of Ad26.COV2.S vaccine versus placebo. The source of this sequence is a person aged 18-65 years who received the Ad26.COV2.S COVID-19 vaccine or a placebo. This chain connects TRBV19 to TRBJ2-7; possibly TRBD1 for D (6 bases). CDR3 sequence (DNA): TGTGCCAGTAGTCACGCGCACCGGACAGATTACGAGCAGTACTTC. Translated: CASSHAHRTDYEQYF.